Listed below are T cell receptor beta chains from one sample, sequenced in a study of blood T cell repertoires in COVID-19. TCRdb keeps only in-frame clones here, not all; method: immunoSEQ multiplex PCR. The sample contains 200,000 to 250,000 clones, around 80% of which appear only once. The sample consisted of peripheral blood. The source is a woman between 25 and 40 years old with COVID-19, enrolled during active disease. Each CDR3 is given with its conserved first and last residue. D genes are given only for firm matches. Rows give clone size only sometimes, using once, few, many, or a class for an expanded clone.

size | J | V | D | DNA | CDR3
. | TRBJ2-7 | TRBV7-8 | TRBD2 | TGTGCCAGCAGCGGGGGGGTAGCGGGGGCCCCCTACGAGCAGTACTTC | CASSGGVAGAPYEQYF
. | TRBJ2-1 | TRBV7-2 | . | TGTGCCAGCAGCTTAGTGGCAGGGGAGACCTACAATGAGCAGTTCTTC | CASSLVAGETYNEQFF
. | TRBJ2-1 | TRBV21-1 | . | TGTGCCAGCAGCAAAGGGGTAGCGGGAGGCCACAATGAGCAGTTCTTC | CASSKGVAGGHNEQFF
. | TRBJ2-4 | TRBV6-5 | TRBD1 | TGTGCCAGCAGTTACCGGACAGGGAAAGCCAAAAACATTCAGTACTTC | CASSYRTGKAKNIQYF
. | TRBJ2-3 | TRBV28 | TRBD2 | TGTGCCAGCTGCACGGGGGGGACCCGCACAGATACGCAGTATTTT | CASCTGGTRTDTQYF
once | TRBJ2-5 | TRBV7-9 | . | TGTGCCAGCAGCTTTACGGGAGAAGAAGAGACCCAGTACTTC | CASSFTGEEETQYF
. | TRBJ2-2 | TRBV9 | . | TGTGCCAGCAGCCCACGACCGGGGGAAGGAACCGGGGAGCTGTTTTTT | CASSPRPGEGTGELFF
. | TRBJ2-1 | TRBV6-1 | TRBD2 | TGTGCCAGCAGTGGGGGACTAGCGGGAGGTAGGCATGAGCAGTTCTTC | CASSGGLAGGRHEQFF
. | TRBJ2-2 | TRBV4-3 | TRBD2 | TGCGCCAGCAGCCGAGGACGGACTAGTAGTGGGGAGCTGTTTTTT | CASSRGRTSSGELFF
once | TRBJ1-1 | TRBV6-2/TRBV6-3 | . | TGTGCCAGCAGTTACTCGGTGGGGGCGAAATTTGGTACTGAAGCTTTCTTT | CASSYSVGAKFGTEAFF
. | TRBJ1-4 | TRBV7-2 | TRBD1 | TGTGCCAGCAGCTTAAAGGGACAGGGTAGTGAAAAACTGTTTTTT | CASSLKGQGSEKLFF
. | TRBJ2-1 | TRBV28 | TRBD1 | TGTGCCAGCCACAGGGGTGTGTACAATGAGCAGTTCTTC | CASHRGVYNEQFF
. | TRBJ1-2 | TRBV16 | . | TGTGCCAGCAGCCAATGGACAGACTATGGCTACACCTTC | CASSQWTDYGYTF
. | TRBJ2-7 | TRBV6-1 | . | TGTGCCAGCAGTGAATTCCCGTCCTACGAGCAGTACTTC | CASSEFPSYEQYF